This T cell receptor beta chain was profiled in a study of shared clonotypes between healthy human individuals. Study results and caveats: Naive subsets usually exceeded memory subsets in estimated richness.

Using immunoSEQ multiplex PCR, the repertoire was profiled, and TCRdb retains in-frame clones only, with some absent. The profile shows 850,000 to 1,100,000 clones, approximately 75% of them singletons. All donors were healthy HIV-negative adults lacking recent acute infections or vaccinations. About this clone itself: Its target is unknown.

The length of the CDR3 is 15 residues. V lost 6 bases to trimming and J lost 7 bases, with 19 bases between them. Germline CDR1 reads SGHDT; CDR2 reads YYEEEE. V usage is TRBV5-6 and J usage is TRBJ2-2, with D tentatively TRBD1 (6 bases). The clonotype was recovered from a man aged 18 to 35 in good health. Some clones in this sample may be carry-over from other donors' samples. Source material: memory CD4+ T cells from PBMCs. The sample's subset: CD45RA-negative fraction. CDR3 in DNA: TGTGCCAGCACCATAAGAAGGACAGTTGTCGGGGAGCTGTTTTTT. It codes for CASTIRRTVVGELFF.